This T cell receptor beta chain appears in the sequencing data of a study of blood T cell repertoires in COVID-19. Overall study context: Whether acute or convalescent, the COVID-19 samples came from the United States, Italy and Spain. PBMCs, B-cell-depleted T cells, or T cells provided the cDNA or gDNA that made up the material.

V lost 7 bases to trimming and J lost 9 bases; unmatched junction nucleotides: 8. Germline V gives CDR1 ENHRY, CDR2 SYGVKD. The CDR3 covers 15 residues. Per the study methods: Reference gene primer amplification gave estimated nucleated cell counts. Here immunoSEQ multiplex PCR was the method, and the copy in TCRdb shows in-frame clones only, minus some. The D gene and trimming were derived from the DNA, and the V and J assignments and clone size from that table. The sample records about 200,000 clones, around 82% being singletons. Specimen: peripheral blood. This chain links TRBV10-3 with TRBJ2-1; 14 positions agree with TRBD2. The source is a woman between 40 and 55 years old with active or convalescent COVID-19. The CDR3 loop is CAINPGLAGDSEQFF. CDR3 in DNA: TGTGCCATCAATCCGGGACTAGCGGGAGACAGTGAGCAGTTCTTC.